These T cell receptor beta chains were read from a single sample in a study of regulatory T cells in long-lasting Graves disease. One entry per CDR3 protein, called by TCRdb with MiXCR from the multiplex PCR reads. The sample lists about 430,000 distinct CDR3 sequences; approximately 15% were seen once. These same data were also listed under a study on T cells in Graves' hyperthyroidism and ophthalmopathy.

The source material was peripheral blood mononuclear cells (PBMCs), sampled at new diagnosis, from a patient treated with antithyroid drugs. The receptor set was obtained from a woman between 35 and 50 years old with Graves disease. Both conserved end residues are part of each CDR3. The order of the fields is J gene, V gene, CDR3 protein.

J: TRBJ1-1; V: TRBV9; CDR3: CASSVVGQIGGTEAFF
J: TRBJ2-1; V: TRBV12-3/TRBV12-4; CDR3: CASRLGGGYYNEQFF
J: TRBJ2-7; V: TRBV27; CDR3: CATGISYEQYF
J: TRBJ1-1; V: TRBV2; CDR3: CASMENTEAFF
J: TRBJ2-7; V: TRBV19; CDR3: CASSQTGVNHEQYF
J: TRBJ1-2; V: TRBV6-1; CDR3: CASSTRQGNYGYTF
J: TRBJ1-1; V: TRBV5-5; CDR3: CASSLVLGQGYTEAFF
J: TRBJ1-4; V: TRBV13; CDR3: CASSWGADEKLFF
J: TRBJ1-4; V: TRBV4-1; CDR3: CASSQGHQHIMKRLFF
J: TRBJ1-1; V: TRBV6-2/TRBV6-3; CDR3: CASTIGQGAGTKAFF
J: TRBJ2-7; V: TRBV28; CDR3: CASFGRSYEQYF
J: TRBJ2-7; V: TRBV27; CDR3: CASSLSGTAYYEQYF
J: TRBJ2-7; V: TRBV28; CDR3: CASTNRDSYEQYF
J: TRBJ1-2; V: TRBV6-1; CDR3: CASSPGTGGDRFYGYTF
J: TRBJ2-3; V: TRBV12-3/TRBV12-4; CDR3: CASSSTRGGRDSGTRDTQYF
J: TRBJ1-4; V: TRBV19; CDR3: CASSTGPMEEKLFF
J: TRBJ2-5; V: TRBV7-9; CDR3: CASSRTSGRGETQYF
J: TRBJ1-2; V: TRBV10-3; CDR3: CAISDPKTNYGYTF
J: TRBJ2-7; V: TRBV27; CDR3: CASSSPQRDYEQYF
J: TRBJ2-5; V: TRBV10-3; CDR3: CAIRTGDQETQYF
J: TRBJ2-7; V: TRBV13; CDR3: CASTGGGRPFEQYF
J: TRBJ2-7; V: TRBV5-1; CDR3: CASSDPGQGAGEQYF
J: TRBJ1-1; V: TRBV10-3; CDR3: CAITRDRTNTEAFF
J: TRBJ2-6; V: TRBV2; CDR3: CASSEALYRDILSSGANVLTF
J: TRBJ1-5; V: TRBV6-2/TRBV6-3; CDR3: CASRVSGDSNQPQHF
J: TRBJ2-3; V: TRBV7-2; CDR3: CASSLEQGATDTQYF